This record covers a single T cell receptor (beta chain). These data originate in a study of blood T cell repertoires in COVID-19. Study-wide context: Sites across the United States, Italy and Spain contributed samples from acute and convalescent COVID-19.

Per the original methods: Amplification of reference gene primers was used by the study to estimate nucleated cell counts. Libraries were prepared by immunoSEQ multiplex PCR; TCRdb keeps only in-frame clonotypes and omits some of them. The D gene and trimming were derived from the DNA, and the V and J assignments and clone size from that table. Of 250,000 to 350,000 clones detected, approximately 86% appear once; the ten largest clones hold roughly 2%. The V gene lost 4 bases and the J gene lost 3 bases, with 12 bases spanning the gap. CDR1 is SGHAT and CDR2 is FQNNGV in the germline V gene. This CDR3 contains 14 residues.

The material sequenced was peripheral blood. This TCR was sampled from a woman in her forties or fifties who had recovered from COVID-19. The chain employs TRBV11-2 and TRBJ2-5, with D perhaps TRBD1 (6 bases). This chain's CDR3 is CASSSRTAEETQYF. DNA of the CDR3: TGTGCCAGCAGCTCCCGGACAGCCGAAGAGACCCAGTACTTC.